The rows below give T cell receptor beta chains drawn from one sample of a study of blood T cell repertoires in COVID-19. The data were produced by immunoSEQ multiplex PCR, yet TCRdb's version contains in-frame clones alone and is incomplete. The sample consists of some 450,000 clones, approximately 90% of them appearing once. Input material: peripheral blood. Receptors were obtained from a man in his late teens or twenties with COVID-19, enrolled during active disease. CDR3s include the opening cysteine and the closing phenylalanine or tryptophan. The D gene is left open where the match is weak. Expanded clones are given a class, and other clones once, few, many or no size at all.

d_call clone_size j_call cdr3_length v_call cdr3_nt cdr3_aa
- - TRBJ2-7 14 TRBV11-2 TGTGCCAGCAGCTTAGTTCCTAGTCCCTACGAGCAGTACTTC CASSLVPSPYEQYF
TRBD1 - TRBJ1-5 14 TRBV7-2 TGTGCCAGCAGCTTAAACAGGGGGAGTCAGCCCCAGCATTTT CASSLNRGSQPQHF
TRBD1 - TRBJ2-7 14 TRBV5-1 TGCGCCAGCAGCTTTGACAGGGGCCCCTACGAGCAGTACTTC CASSFDRGPYEQYF
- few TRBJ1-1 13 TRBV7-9 TGTGCCAGCAGAGAGTCCACGAACACTGAAGCTTTCTTT CASRESTNTEAFF
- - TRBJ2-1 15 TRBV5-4 TGTGCCAGCAGCTTCGCGGGAAACCAATACAATGAGCAGTTCTTC CASSFAGNQYNEQFF
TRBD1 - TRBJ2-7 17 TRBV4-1 TGCGCCAGCAGCCAAGTCGTAAGGACAGGCCACTCCTACGAGCAGTACTTC CASSQVVRTGHSYEQYF
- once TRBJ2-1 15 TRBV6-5 TGTGCCAGCAGTTACTCGGCGACACCGTACAATGAGCAGTTCTTC CASSYSATPYNEQFF
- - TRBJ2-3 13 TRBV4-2 TGTGCCAGCAGCCAAGCGTCCGGGGATACGCAGTATTTT CASSQASGDTQYF
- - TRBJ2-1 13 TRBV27 TGTGCCAGCAGTTTTTTGTTCGCGCGGAAGCAGTTCTTC CASSFLFARKQFF
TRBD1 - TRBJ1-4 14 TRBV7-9 TGTGCCAGCAGCTCACAGGGGTCTAATGAAAAACTGTTTTTT CASSSQGSNEKLFF
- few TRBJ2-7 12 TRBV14 TGTGCCAGCAGCACCCAGACCTACGAGCAGTACTTC CASSTQTYEQYF
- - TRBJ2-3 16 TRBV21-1 TGTGCCAGACTTGGTCGGGAGGGCCAAGGCACAGATACGCAGTATTTT CARLGREGQGTDTQYF
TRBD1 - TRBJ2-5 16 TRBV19 TGTGCCAGTAGTGACTGGGCAGGGGGCGACCAAGAGACCCAGTACTTC CASSDWAGGDQETQYF
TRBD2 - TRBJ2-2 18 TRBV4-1 TGCGCCAGCAGCCAAGTTGGTGACGGCCTAGCGGGTACCGGGGAGCTGTTTTTT CASSQVGDGLAGTGELFF
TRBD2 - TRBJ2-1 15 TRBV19 TGTGCCAGTAGTATAAGCGGGAGGGTATACAATGAGCAGTTCTTC CASSISGRVYNEQFF
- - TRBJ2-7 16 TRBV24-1 TGTGCCACCAGCCCTAGGTCCGGACAGATAACCTACGAGCAGTACTTC CATSPRSGQITYEQYF
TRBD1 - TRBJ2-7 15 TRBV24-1 TGTGCCACCAGTAGACTGACAGGGGGACACTACGAGCAGTACTTC CATSRLTGGHYEQYF
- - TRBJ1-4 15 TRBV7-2 TGTGCCAGCAGCTTACAAGGGGGGGCTAATGAAAAACTGTTTTTT CASSLQGGANEKLFF
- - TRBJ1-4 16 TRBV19 TGTGCCAGTAGCTCCCAACCGACAGACGAGTATGAAAAACTGTTTTTT CASSSQPTDEYEKLFF
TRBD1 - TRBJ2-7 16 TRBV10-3 TGTGCCATCAGTGAGTCGGGAGGGACAGGGGGCTACGAGCAGTACTTC CAISESGGTGGYEQYF
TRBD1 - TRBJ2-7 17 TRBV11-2 TGTGCCAGCAGCTTAGGGGTAGGGGGACAGGATCCCTACGAGCAGTACTTC CASSLGVGGQDPYEQYF
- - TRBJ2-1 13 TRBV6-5 TGTGCCAGCAAGGTCCTCGCGGACAATGAGCAGTTCTTC CASKVLADNEQFF
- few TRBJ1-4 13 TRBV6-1 TGTGCCAGCAGTGAAATGGAGAGAGAAAAACTGTTTTTT CASSEMEREKLFF
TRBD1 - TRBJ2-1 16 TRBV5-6 TGTGCCAGCAGCTGGGGGTTAACAGGGGTTTACAATGAGCAGTTCTTC CASSWGLTGVYNEQFF
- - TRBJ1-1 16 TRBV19 TGTGCCAGTAGTATACGGCCCGGCAGGGGGAACACTGAAGCTTTCTTT CASSIRPGRGNTEAFF
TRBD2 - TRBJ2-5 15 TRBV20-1 TGCAGTGCTAGTGTCCTAGCGGGGGGTCAAGAGACCCAGTACTTC CSASVLAGGQETQYF
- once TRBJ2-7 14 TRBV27 TGTGCCAGCAGAGAAGCGGTTAACTCCTACGAGCAGTACTTC CASREAVNSYEQYF
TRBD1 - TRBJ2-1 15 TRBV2 TGTGCCAGCAGTTCAGGGGGCAAGTCCTACAATGAGCAGTTCTTC CASSSGGKSYNEQFF
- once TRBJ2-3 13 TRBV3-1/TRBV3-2 TGTGCCAGCAGCCAAGATCCGAGGGATACGCAGTATTTT CASSQDPRDTQYF